This TCR beta chain was retrieved from a study of technical replicates of blood from several donors (dated by TCRdb to the late 2010s). Libraries came from the immunoSEQ multiplex PCR assay. TCRdb provides this immuneACCESS table in a form limited to in-frame rearrangements. Some clones are lacking; in checked studies, under half of them reflect an unresolved V gene, and why the rest are absent is not known. Here the sample has some 49,000 clones; more than 85% occur a single time. Jointly, the top ten make up approximately 4% of the sample. About this clone: This receptor's antigen is unknown. Base-call qualities are not available, and no considerably larger clone is one nucleotide away.

From its cysteine to its phenylalanine, the CDR3 spans 15 amino acids. The kept DNA is CDR3 alone, 45 bases in frame from the first base. V gives up 5 bases and J gives up 2 bases, and the segment between their germline ends measures 15 bases. CDR1 is given as SGHRS and CDR2 as YFSETQ, both from the germline V gene. The chain is made from TRBV5-1 and TRBJ2-3; 7 matching bases give a weak D call of TRBD2. The sample consisted of PBMCs. This sequence originates from a human donor in good health. Some clones in this sample may be carry-over from other donors' samples. The CDR3 has the sequence CASSREGGPTDTQYF. DNA sequence: TGCGCCAGCAGTAGGGAGGGGGGGCCCACAGATACGCAGTATTTT.